Listed below are T cell receptor beta chains from one sample, sequenced in a study of identical twins. TCRdb used MiXCR to reprocess the 5' RACE reads, holding one entry per CDR3 protein. The sample has 1.5 million to 2 million distinct CDR3 sequences; roughly 35% are singletons. The sample was cord blood. The receptors were sampled from a newborn girl in good health. CDR3s include the opening cysteine and the closing phenylalanine or tryptophan. A D gene is named only where the DNA matches it firmly. Not every row has a clone size; where given, it reads once, few, many or a size class.

clone size	J gene	V gene	D gene	CDR3 DNA	CDR3 protein
NA	TRBJ2-5	TRBV6-6	TRBD1	TGTGCCAGCAGCTTAACAGGGGTCTGGGAGACCCAGTACTTC	CASSLTGVWETQYF
NA	TRBJ2-5	TRBV7-2	NA	TGTGCCAGCAGCTTAGTTGGGACCCCGAACCAAGGGACCCAGTACTTC	CASSLVGTPNQGTQYF
NA	TRBJ2-1	TRBV27	NA	TGTGCCAGCAGAGTGGTGTTTGAGGGCGAGGGGTACAATGAGCAGTTCTTC	CASRVVFEGEGYNEQFF
NA	TRBJ1-5	TRBV6-6	TRBD1	TGTGCCAGCAGTTCCCCCGGACAGGGGGGACAGCCCCAGCATTTT	CASSSPGQGGQPQHF
NA	TRBJ1-2	TRBV2	NA	TGTGCCAGCAGTGAGCTCAGCCACTACACCTTC	CASSELSHYTF
NA	TRBJ2-4	TRBV4-1	NA	TGCGCCAGCAGGGACTGGCGAGAGGGCAAAAACATTCAGTACTTC	CASRDWREGKNIQYF
NA	TRBJ1-5	TRBV5-6	TRBD1	TGTGCCAGCAGCTTTTATCACAGGGGGTGGCAGCCCCAGCATTTT	CASSFYHRGWQPQHF
few	TRBJ2-5	TRBV7-9	NA	TGTGCCAGCAGCCGTACAACGGTCCCGGACAATGAGCAGTACTTC	CASSRTTVPDNEQYF
many	TRBJ1-5	TRBV20-1	NA	TGCAGTGCTAGGGGGCTTAGCAATCAGCCCCAGCATTTT	CSARGLSNQPQHF
few	TRBJ1-2	TRBV24-1	NA	TGTGCCACCAGTGATTTGCCTGGCACTACTAACTATGGCTACACCTTC	CATSDLPGTTNYGYTF
few	TRBJ1-5	TRBV12-5	TRBD1	TGTGCTAGTGGTTTGGGCAAAAATGGACAGGTAAATCAGCCCCAGCATTTT	CASGLGKNGQVNQPQHF
NA	TRBJ2-3	TRBV6-1	NA	TGTGCCAGCAGAACCCCGGTGGCAGATACGCAGTATTTT	CASRTPVADTQYF
NA	TRBJ2-1	TRBV12-3/TRBV12-4	NA	TGTGCCAGCAGTTCTAGCGCAAGGGGTGAGCAGTTCTTC	CASSSSARGEQFF
few	TRBJ1-1	TRBV4-1	NA	TGCGCCAGCAGCCCCCCGGGGGTCAACACTGAAGCTTTCTTT	CASSPPGVNTEAFF
NA	TRBJ2-3	TRBV19	TRBD1	TGTGCCAGTAGTATGACAGGGGGCAAAGATACGCAGTATTTT	CASSMTGGKDTQYF
NA	TRBJ2-2	TRBV7-9	NA	TGTGCCAGCAGCTTAGATGGAGAGAACACCGGGGAGCTGTTTTTT	CASSLDGENTGELFF
NA	TRBJ1-4	TRBV7-9	NA	TGTGCCAGCAGCTTAGACCAGACAACAACTAATGAAAAACTGTTTTTT	CASSLDQTTTNEKLFF
NA	TRBJ2-7	TRBV5-1	NA	TGCGCCATCAGCTTGGGGAGCTCCTACGAGCAGTACTTC	CAISLGSSYEQYF
NA	TRBJ2-2	TRBV2	NA	TGTGCCAGCAGTGAACTGGGGGTGCGGACCGGGGAGCTGTTTTTT	CASSELGVRTGELFF
NA	TRBJ2-1	TRBV11-1	NA	TGTGCCAGCAGCCGAACATTGGGACGAGACAGGTTTGGCGTGAGCTCCTACAATGAGCAGTTCTTC	CASSRTLGRDRFGVSSYNEQFF
few	TRBJ2-3	TRBV27	TRBD2	TGTGCCAGCAGTCTGGGACTAGCGGCGCATACGCAGTATTTT	CASSLGLAAHTQYF
NA	TRBJ2-3	TRBV29-1	NA	TGCAGCGTTGAGGGGGGTGAGGCCGATACGCAGTATTTT	CSVEGGEADTQYF
few	TRBJ1-2	TRBV9	NA	TGTGCCAGCAGCGGGGACACTCCCCTTAACTATGGCTACACCTTC	CASSGDTPLNYGYTF
many	TRBJ2-5	TRBV5-1	NA	TGCGCCAGCAGCTTGGTCTACCGGAAAAAAGAGACCCAGTACTTC	CASSLVYRKKETQYF
many	TRBJ1-2	TRBV6-5	NA	TGTGCCAGCAGTAAGACGGCTAACTATGGCTACACCTTC	CASSKTANYGYTF
few	TRBJ2-7	TRBV5-6	NA	TGTGCCAGCAGCTTGTCTTTAAGTGTCTACGAGCAGTACTTC	CASSLSLSVYEQYF
NA	TRBJ2-2	TRBV10-3	NA	TGTGCCATCAGTGGAGGGGGACTTGCCGACACCGGGGAGCTGTCTTTT	CAISGGGLADTGELSF
NA	TRBJ1-1	TRBV20-1	NA	TGCAGTGCTCCAGTCGGGCCGCGGCAGGGCTGGCACACTGAAGCTTTCTTT	CSAPVGPRQGWHTEAFF
NA	TRBJ2-4	TRBV20-1	NA	TGCAGTGCTAGAGATCAACGGGCGGAGAAGGAGCGGTACTTC	CSARDQRAEKERYF
many	TRBJ2-1	TRBV20-1	NA	TGCAGTGCTAGAGATGGTGCCCATCTGGAATACAATGAGCAGTTCTTC	CSARDGAHLEYNEQFF
few	TRBJ2-2	TRBV20-1	NA	TGCAGTGCTAGTGAGACTACGAACACCGGGGAGCTGTTTTTT	CSASETTNTGELFF
NA	TRBJ1-1	TRBV7-6	TRBD1	TGTGCCAGCAGCAGGGACAGGGGGCAGGACACTGAAGCTTTCTTT	CASSRDRGQDTEAFF
few	TRBJ2-1	TRBV3-1	TRBD2	TGTGCCAGCAGCCCAAGGTCGCTAGCGGGACGGCAGTTCTTC	CASSPRSLAGRQFF
once	TRBJ2-7	TRBV28	NA	TGTGCCAGCAGTCCGCCGGGAAGCTCCTACAATGAGCAGTACTTC	CASSPPGSSYNEQYF
NA	TRBJ2-3	TRBV9	TRBD2	TGTGCCAGCAGCGTCCGGGGCAGGACTAGCGGGGGTCCAGATACGCAGTATTTT	CASSVRGRTSGGPDTQYF
few	TRBJ2-1	TRBV28	NA	TGTGCCAGCAGTTTGTCCCCTATGGGATATCAGTTCTTC	CASSLSPMGYQFF